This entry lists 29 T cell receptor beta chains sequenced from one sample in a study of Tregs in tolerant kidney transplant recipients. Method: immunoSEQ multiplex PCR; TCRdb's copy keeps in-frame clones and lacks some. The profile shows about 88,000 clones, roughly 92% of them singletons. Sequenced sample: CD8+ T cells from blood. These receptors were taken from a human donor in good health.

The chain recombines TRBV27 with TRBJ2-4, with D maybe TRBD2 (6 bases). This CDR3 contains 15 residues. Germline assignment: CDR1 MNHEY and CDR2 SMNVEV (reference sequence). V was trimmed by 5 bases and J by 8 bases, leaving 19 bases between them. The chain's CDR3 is CASSTGRGMFYIQYF. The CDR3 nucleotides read TGTGCCAGCAGTACCGGGCGCGGGATGTTCTACATTCAGTACTTC.

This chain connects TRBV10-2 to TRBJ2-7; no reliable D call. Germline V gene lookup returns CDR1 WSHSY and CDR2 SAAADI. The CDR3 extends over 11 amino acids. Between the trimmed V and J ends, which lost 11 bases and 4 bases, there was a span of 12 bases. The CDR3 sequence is CASSPGYEQYF. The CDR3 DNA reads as TGCGCCTCTTCTCCCGGGTACGAGCAGTACTTC.

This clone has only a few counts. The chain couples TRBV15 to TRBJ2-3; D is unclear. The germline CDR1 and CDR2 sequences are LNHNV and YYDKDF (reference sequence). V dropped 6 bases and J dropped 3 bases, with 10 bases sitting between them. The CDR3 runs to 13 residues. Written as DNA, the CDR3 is TGTGCCACCAGTTACGACGGGACAGATACGCAGTATTTT. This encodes CATSYDGTDTQYF.

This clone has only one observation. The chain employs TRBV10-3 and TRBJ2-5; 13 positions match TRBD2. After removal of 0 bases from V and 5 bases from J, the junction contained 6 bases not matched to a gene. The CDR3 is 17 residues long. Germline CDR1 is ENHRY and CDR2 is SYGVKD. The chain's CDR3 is CAISESGTSGIWETQYF. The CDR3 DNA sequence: TGTGCCATCAGTGAGTCAGGGACTAGCGGGATCTGGGAGACCCAGTACTTC.

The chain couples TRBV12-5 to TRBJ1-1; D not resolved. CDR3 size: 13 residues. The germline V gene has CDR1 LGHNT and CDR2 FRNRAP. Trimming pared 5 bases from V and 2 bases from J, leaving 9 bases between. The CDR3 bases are TGTGCTAGTGGTCCAAGCCCTAACACTGAAGCTTTCTTT. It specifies CASGPSPNTEAFF.

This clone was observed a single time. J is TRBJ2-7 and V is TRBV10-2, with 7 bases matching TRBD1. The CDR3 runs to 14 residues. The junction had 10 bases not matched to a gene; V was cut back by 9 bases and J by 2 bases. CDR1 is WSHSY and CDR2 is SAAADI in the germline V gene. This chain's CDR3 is CASRQGFTAYEQYF. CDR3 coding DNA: TGCGCCAGTAGACAGGGATTCACCGCCTACGAGCAGTACTTC.

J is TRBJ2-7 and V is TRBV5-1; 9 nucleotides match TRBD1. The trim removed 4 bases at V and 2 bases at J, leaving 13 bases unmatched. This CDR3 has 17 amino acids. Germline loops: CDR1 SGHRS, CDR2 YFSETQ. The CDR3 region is CASSTGTGTGPTYEQYF. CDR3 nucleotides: TGCGCCAGCAGCACAGGAACCGGGACAGGGCCCACCTACGAGCAGTACTTC.

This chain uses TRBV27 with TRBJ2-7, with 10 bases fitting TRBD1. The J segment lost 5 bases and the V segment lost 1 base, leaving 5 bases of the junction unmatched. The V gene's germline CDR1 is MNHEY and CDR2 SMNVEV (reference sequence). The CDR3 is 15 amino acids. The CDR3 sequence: CASSLFDRGPNEQYF. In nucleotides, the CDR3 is TGTGCCAGCAGTTTATTCGACAGGGGGCCGAACGAGCAGTACTTC.

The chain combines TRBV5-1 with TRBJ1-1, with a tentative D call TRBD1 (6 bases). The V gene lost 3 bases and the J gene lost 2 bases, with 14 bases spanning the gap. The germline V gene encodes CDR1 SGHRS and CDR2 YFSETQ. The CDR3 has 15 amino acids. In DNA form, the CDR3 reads TGCGCCAGCAGCTCGAGGGGACACCTAAACACTGAAGCTTTCTTT. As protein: CASSSRGHLNTEAFF.

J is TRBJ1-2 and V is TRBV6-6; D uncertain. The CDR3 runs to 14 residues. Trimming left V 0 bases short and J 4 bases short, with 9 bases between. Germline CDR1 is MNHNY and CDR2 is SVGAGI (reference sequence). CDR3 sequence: CASSYSETSYGYTF. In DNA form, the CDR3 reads TGTGCCAGCAGTTACTCGGAGACCAGCTATGGCTACACCTTC.

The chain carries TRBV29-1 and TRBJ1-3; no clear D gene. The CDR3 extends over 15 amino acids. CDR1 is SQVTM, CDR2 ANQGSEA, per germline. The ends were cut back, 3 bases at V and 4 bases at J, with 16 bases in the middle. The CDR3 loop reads CSVDSGRRGGNTIYF. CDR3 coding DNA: TGCAGCGTTGATAGTGGACGGAGAGGCGGAAACACCATATATTTT.

CDR3: CASSLPPVTGESYEQYF. As DNA, the CDR3 is TGTGCCAGCAGCTTACCCCCGGTTACAGGGGAGTCCTACGAGCAGTACTTC. The chain has TRBV7-6 and TRBJ2-7; TRBD1 matches at 7 bases. The J segment lost 1 base and the V segment lost 2 bases, leaving 11 bases of the junction unmatched. The CDR3 is 17 residues long. Germline CDR1 reads SGHVS; CDR2 reads FNYEAQ. Complete variable domain (other parts from reference TRBV7-6 and TRBJ2-7): GAGVSQSPRYKVTKRGQDVALRCDPISGHVSLYWYRQALGQGPEFLTYFNYEAQQDKSGLPNDRFSAERPEGSISTLTIQRTEQRDSAMYRCASSLPPVTGESYEQYFGPGTRLTVT.

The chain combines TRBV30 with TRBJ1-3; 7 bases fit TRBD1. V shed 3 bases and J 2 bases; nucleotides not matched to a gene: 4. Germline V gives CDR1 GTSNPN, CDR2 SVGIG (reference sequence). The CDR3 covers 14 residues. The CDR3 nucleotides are TGTGCCTGGAGAAGAACAGGGGCTGGAAACACCATATATTTT. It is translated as CAWRRTGAGNTIYF.

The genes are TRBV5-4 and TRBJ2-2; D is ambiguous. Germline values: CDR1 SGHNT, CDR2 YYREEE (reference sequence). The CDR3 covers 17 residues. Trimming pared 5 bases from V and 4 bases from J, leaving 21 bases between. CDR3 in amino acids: CASSNHLVLKGTGELFF. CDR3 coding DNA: TGTGCCAGCAGTAACCACCTCGTCCTAAAGGGCACCGGGGAGCTGTTTTTT.

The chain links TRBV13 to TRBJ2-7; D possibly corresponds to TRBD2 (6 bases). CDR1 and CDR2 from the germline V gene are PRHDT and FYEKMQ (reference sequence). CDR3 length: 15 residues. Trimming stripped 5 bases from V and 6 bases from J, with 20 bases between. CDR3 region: CASSAGPKGAFEQYF. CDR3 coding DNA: TGTGCCAGCAGCGCGGGACCTAAGGGTGCCTTCGAGCAGTACTTC.

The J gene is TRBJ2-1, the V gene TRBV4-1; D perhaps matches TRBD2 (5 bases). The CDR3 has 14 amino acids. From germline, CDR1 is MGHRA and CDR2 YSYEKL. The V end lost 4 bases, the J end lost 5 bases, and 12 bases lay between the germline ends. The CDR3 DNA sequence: TGCGCCAGCAGCCCTTACCGGGATGACAATGAGCAGTTCTTC. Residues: CASSPYRDDNEQFF.

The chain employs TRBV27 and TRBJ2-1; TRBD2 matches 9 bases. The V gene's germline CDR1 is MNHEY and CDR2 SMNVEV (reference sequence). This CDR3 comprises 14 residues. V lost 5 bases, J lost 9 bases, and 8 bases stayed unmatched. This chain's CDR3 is CASSAKGLAREQFF. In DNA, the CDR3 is TGTGCCAGCAGTGCCAAGGGACTAGCACGTGAGCAGTTCTTC.

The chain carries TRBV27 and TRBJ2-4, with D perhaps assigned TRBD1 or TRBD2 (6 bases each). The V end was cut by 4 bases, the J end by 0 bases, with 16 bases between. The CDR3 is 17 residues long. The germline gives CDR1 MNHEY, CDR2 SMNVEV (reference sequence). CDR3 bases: TGTGCCAGCAGTTCCGGGGGTGGGGGCACAGCCAAAAACATTCAGTACTTC. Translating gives CASSSGGGGTAKNIQYF.

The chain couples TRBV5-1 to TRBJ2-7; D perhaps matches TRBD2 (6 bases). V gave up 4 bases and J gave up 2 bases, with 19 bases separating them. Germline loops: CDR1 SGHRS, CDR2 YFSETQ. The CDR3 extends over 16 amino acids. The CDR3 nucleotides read TGCGCCAGCAGCGCGGGGACGAAGAACGACCCCTACGAGCAGTACTTC. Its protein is CASSAGTKNDPYEQYF.

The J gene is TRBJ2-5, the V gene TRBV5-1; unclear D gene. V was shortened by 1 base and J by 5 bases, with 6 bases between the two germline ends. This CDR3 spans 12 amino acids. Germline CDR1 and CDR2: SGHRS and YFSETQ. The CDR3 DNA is TGCGCCAGCAGCTTGTGGATGGAGACCCAGTACTTC. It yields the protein CASSLWMETQYF. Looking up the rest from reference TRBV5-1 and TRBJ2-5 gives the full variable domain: KAGVTQTPRYLIKTRGQQVTLSCSPISGHRSVSWYQQTPGQGLQFLFEYFSETQRNKGNFPGRFSGRQFSNSRSEMNVSTLELGDSALYLCASSLWMETQYFGPGTRLLVL.

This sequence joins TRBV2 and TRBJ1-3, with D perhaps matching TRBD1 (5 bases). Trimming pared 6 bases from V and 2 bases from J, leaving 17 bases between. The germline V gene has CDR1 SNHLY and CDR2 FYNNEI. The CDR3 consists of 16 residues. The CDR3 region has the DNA TGTGCCAGCAGCGCAGCCCGGGACTCAGCTGGAAACACCATATATTTT. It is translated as CASSAARDSAGNTIYF.

The chain's CDR3 is CSGGQGYGYTF. For the CDR3, the DNA is TGCAGCGGAGGACAGGGCTATGGCTACACCTTC. V gene TRBV29-1 combines with J gene TRBJ1-2, with 8 bases lining up with TRBD1. The CDR3 consists of 11 residues. Germline CDR1 reads SQVTM; CDR2 reads ANQGSEA. The trim removed 7 bases at V and 4 bases at J, leaving 2 bases unmatched.

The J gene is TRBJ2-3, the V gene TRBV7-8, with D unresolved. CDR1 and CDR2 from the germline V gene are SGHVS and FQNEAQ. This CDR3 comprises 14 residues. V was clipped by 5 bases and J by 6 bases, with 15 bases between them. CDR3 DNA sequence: TGTGCCAGCAGCCCCAGCCAAAGCGCGGATACGCAGTATTTT. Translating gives CASSPSQSADTQYF.

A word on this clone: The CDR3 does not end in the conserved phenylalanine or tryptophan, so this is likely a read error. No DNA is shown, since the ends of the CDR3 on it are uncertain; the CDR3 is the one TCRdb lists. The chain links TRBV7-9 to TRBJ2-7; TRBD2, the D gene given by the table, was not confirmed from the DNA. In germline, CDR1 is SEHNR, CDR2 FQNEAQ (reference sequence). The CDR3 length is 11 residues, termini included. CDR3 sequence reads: CASSFADLLVP.

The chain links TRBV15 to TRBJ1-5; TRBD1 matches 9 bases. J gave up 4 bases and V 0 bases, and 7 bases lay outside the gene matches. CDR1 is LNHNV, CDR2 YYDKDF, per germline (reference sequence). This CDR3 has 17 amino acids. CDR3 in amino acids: CATSRDLGTGLNQPQHF. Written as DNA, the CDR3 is TGTGCCACCAGCAGAGATTTAGGGACAGGGCTGAATCAGCCCCAGCATTTT.

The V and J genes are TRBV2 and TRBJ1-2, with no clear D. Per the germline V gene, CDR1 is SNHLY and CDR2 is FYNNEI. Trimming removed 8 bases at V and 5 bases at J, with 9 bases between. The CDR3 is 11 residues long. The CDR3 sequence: CASRGLYGYTF. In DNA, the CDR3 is TGTGCCAGCCGCGGGTTATATGGCTACACCTTC. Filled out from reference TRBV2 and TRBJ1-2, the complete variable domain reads EPEVTQTPSHQVTQMGQEVILRCVPISNHLYFYWYRQILGQKVEFLVSFYNNEISEKSEIFDDQFSVERPDGSNFTLKIRSTKLEDSAMYFCASRGLYGYTFGSGTRLTVV.

The CDR3 here is CASSTDRAWYGYTF. For the CDR3, the DNA is TGTGCCAGCAGCACCGACAGGGCTTGGTATGGCTACACCTTC. J is TRBJ1-2 and V is TRBV2; TRBD1 agrees at 7 bases. From germline, CDR1 is SNHLY and CDR2 FYNNEI. The CDR3 runs 14 residues. With 6 bases clipped from V and 5 bases from J, the junction kept 9 bases outside the gene matches.

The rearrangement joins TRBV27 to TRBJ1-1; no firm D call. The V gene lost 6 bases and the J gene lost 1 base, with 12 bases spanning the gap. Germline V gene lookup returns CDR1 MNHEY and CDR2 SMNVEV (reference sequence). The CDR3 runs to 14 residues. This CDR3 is CASSPPHSNTEAFF. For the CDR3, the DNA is TGTGCCAGCAGCCCCCCACACTCGAACACTGAAGCTTTCTTT.

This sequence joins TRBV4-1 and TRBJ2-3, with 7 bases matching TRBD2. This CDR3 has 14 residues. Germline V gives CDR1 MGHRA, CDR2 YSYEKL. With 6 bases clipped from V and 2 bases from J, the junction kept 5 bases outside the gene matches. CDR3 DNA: TGCGCCAGCAGGGGGGAGGGGTACACAGATACGCAGTATTTT. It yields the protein CASRGEGYTDTQYF.